This T cell receptor beta chain was captured by sequencing in a study of spatial heterogeneity in lung cancer. The overall study: Detected beta-chain sequences consistently exceeded alpha-chain sequences.

Unique molecular identifiers, one per molecule, were present on every TCR cDNA molecule. From the 5' RACE reads, TCRdb called clonotypes with MiXCR, one entry per CDR3 protein. The sample yields some 5,400 distinct CDR3 sequences, about 3.9% seen once. As to time point: sample taken at primary tumor resection. No cells were sorted before sequencing. The whole RNA sequenced was extracted from tumor, nontumor lung or frozen PBMC. The ends were cut back, 0 bases at V and 5 bases at J, with 14 bases in the middle. This CDR3 contains 15 residues. Germline CDR1 is MNHEY and CDR2 is SVGAGI. The sequence came from a male donor with early-stage non-small cell lung cancer. The sample here was normal lung tissue next to the tumor, taken at surgery. The chain employs TRBV6-5 and TRBJ2-7; D possibly matches TRBD1 or TRBD2 (5 bases each). The CDR3 sequence: CASSYSSGTTDEQYF. CDR3 sequence (DNA): TGTGCCAGCAGTTACTCATCGGGGACCACCGACGAGCAGTACTTC.